This T cell receptor (beta chain) came from a study of T cell responses to AZD1222 COVID-19 vaccine. Broader study findings: Baseline seropositives among AZD1222 recipients totaled only five or six. Females outnumbered males among donors, who were mostly white British; clonal diversity was possibly underestimated.

Germline-derived CDR1 and CDR2 are SGHVS and FNYEAQ. CDR3 length equals 15 residues. The germline V and J ends were trimmed by 3 bases and 2 bases, with 14 bases remaining between them. A word on this clone: Its specificity is unknown.

Assay used: immunoSEQ multiplex PCR; TCRdb lists only in-frame clones, some missing. The sample carries more than 95,000 clones, 70% to 85% recorded once. This clonotype originated in an adult who received the AZD1222 COVID-19 vaccine. The input for sequencing was peripheral blood, taken 28 days after the second AZD1222 dose. The J gene is TRBJ2-7, the V gene TRBV7-6; possibly TRBD1 for D (6 bases). The CDR3 DNA is TGTGCCAGCAGCTTTACGACAGGCTTGACCTACGAGCAGTACTTC. Its translation is CASSFTTGLTYEQYF.